This entry describes one TCR beta chain. In the original processing: Amplified reference gene primers provided the basis for estimating nucleated cell counts. Libraries were prepared by immunoSEQ multiplex PCR; TCRdb keeps only in-frame clonotypes and omits some of them. D and trimming come from the DNA, and the V and J calls and clone size come from that table. The sample yields some 32,000 clones, 87% seen once. The CDR3 extends over 15 amino acids. Looked up from germline, CDR1 is SGHTA and CDR2 is FQGNSA. J was trimmed by 5 bases and V by 5 bases; bases with no gene match: 10. The data originate from a study of blood T cell repertoires in COVID-19. About the study: The samples span acute and convalescent COVID-19 from the United States, Italy and Spain. Nucleic acid was either cDNA or gDNA, and it came from T cells, B-cell-depleted T cells, or PBMCs.

The chain employs TRBV7-2 and TRBJ1-2; 8 bases are shared with TRBD1. The TCR originated in a man aged 55 to 69 with active COVID-19. Input material: peripheral blood. CDR3 amino acids: CASSLQGAGIYGYTF. In DNA, the CDR3 is TGTGCCAGCAGCCTCCAGGGGGCCGGGATATATGGCTACACCTTC.